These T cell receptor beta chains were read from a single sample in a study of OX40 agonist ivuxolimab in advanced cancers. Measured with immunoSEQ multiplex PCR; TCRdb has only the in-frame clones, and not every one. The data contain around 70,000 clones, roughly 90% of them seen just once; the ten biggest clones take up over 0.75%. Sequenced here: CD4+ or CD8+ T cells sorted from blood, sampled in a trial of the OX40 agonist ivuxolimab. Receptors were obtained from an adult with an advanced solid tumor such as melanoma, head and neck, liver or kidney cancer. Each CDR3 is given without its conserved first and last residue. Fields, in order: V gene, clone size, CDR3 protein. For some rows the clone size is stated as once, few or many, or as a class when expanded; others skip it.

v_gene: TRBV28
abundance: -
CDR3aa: ASSSPWRGRETQY

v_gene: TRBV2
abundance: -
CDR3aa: ASTRGSANEKLF

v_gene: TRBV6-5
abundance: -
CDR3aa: ASWGGKGNTIY

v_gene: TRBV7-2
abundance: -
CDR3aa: ASSSGTGRTYEQY

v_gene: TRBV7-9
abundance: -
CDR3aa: ASSPRDRGNTEAF

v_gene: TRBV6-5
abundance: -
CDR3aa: ATSRRGGTDTQY

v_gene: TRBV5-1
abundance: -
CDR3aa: ASSFEPRLEQY

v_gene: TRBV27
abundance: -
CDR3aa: ASRRTGQGGEQY

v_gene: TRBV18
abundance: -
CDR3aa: ASSPGSTQPQH

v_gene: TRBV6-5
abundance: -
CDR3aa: ASSDREGLREAF

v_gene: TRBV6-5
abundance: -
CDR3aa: ASSYSSFGSYTEAF

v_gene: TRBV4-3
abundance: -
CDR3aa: ASSQVPPKITDTQY

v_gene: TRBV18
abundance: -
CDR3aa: ASSSRGQGTVFNEQF

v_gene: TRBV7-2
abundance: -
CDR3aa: ASSRGTDTQY

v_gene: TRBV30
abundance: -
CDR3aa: AWDRDWSEKLF

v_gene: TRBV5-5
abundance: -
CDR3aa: ASSSNRPGGF

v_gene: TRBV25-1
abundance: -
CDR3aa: ASSESLAASGRAYEQF

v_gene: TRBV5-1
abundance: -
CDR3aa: ASSRTGANTEAF

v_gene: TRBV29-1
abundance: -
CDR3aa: SVEETTGGTEAF

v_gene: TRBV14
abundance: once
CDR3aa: ASSPLEGFGTDTQY

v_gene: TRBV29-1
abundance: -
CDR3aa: SVEVGEQY

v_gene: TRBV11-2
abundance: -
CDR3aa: ASSVGWGSEVQY

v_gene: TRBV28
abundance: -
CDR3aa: ASSLGGQGFEKLF

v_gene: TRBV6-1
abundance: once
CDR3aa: AIGQGRETQY

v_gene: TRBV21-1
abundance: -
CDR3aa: ASSPAGGSNQPQH

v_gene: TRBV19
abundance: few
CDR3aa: ASIPGQGTTDTQY